Each of the 6 T cell receptor beta chains below was sequenced from the same sample in a study of OX40 agonist ivuxolimab in advanced cancers. The assay was immunoSEQ multiplex PCR, and TCRdb's table has in-frame clones only and misses some. The sample consists of tens of thousands of clones, around 85% of them appearing once. The sequenced sample was CD4+ or CD8+ T cells sorted from blood, obtained in a trial of the OX40 agonist ivuxolimab. The receptors originated from an adult with an advanced solid tumor such as melanoma, head and neck, liver or kidney cancer.

Turning to this clone: The same CDR3 also results from other DNA sequences found in this sample. The chain couples TRBV5-1 to TRBJ1-1, with TRBD1 matching 7 bases. The J segment lost 3 bases and the V segment lost 4 bases, leaving 12 bases of the junction unmatched. The CDR3 totals 16 residues. Germline CDR1 and CDR2: SGHRS and YFSETQ. CDR3 amino acids: CASSLGHQGVDTEAFF. The DNA for the CDR3 is TGCGCCAGCAGCCTAGGACACCAGGGGGTGGACACTGAAGCTTTCTTT.

The chain has TRBV2 and TRBJ2-3; D gene unclear. This CDR3 spans 14 amino acids. The V gene lost 8 bases and the J gene lost 2 bases, with 14 bases spanning the gap. CDR1 is SNHLY and CDR2 is FYNNEI in the germline V gene. This chain's CDR3 is CASRVAGLTDTQYF. As DNA, the CDR3 is TGTGCCAGCCGGGTGGCAGGTCTCACAGATACGCAGTATTTT.

The V call is TRBV5-1, the J call TRBJ2-3, with 8 bases that match TRBD1. Germline trimming cut 0 bases from V and 6 bases from J; bases unmatched to any gene: 6. From germline, CDR1 is SGHRS and CDR2 YFSETQ. This CDR3 spans 15 amino acids. CDR3 protein: CASSLEVQGADTQYF. In nucleotides, the CDR3 is TGCGCCAGCAGCTTGGAAGTCCAGGGGGCTGATACGCAGTATTTT. Supplemented by reference TRBV5-1 and TRBJ2-3, the full variable domain reads KAGVTQTPRYLIKTRGQQVTLSCSPISGHRSVSWYQQTPGQGLQFLFEYFSETQRNKGNFPGRFSGRQFSNSRSEMNVSTLELGDSALYLCASSLEVQGADTQYFGPGTRLTVL.

The chain carries TRBV11-3 and TRBJ2-2, with 7 nucleotides matching TRBD1. J was trimmed by 0 bases and V by 1 base; bases with no gene match: 5. Germline assignment: CDR1 SGHNT and CDR2 YENEEA. CDR3 length: 17 amino acids. The DNA for the CDR3 is TGTGCCAGCAGCTTAGGAGGTGGGACAGCGAACACCGGGGAGCTGTTTTTT. Encoded protein: CASSLGGGTANTGELFF.

The genes are TRBV4-2 and TRBJ1-2; D is ambiguous. Trimming cost V 1 base and J 3 bases, with 9 bases left between them. Germline CDR1 LGHNA, CDR2 YNFKEQ. The CDR3 has 14 residues. CDR3: CASSQGLSYYGYTF. In nucleotides, the CDR3 is TGTGCCAGCAGCCAAGGTCTCTCCTACTATGGCTACACCTTC.

The V call is TRBV13, the J call TRBJ2-1; no firm D call. Trimming removed 4 bases from V and 10 bases from J, with 8 bases in between. This CDR3 has 11 residues. Looked up from germline, CDR1 is PRHDT and CDR2 is FYEKMQ (reference sequence). Here the CDR3 reads CASSWLEEQFF. The CDR3 DNA reads as TGTGCCAGCAGCTGGCTAGAGGAGCAGTTCTTC.